The 25 T cell receptor beta chains presented below share a single source sample, sequenced in a study of blood T cell repertoires in COVID-19. Assay: immunoSEQ multiplex PCR; the TCRdb copy retains only in-frame clones and omits some. The sample has over 150,000 clones, roughly 80% seen once; the top ten hold around 3.4%. Material for sequencing was peripheral blood. The origin of the receptors is a woman of 80 years or more with acute or convalescent COVID-19.

The chain recombines TRBV5-1 with TRBJ1-4, with 8 bases aligning to TRBD1. The CDR3 has 16 residues. Germline CDR1 and CDR2: SGHRS and YFSETQ. After removal of 3 bases from V and 8 bases from J, the junction contained 12 bases not matched to a gene. The CDR3 DNA follows: TGCGCCAGCAGCTCAGAACTCCAGGGGGCGGGCGAAAAACTGTTTTTT. Its translation: CASSSELQGAGEKLFF. Together with reference TRBV5-1 and TRBJ1-4, the CDR3 gives the full variable domain: KAGVTQTPRYLIKTRGQQVTLSCSPISGHRSVSWYQQTPGQGLQFLFEYFSETQRNKGNFPGRFSGRQFSNSRSEMNVSTLELGDSALYLCASSSELQGAGEKLFFGSGTQLSVL.

This clone is a singleton in its sample. The V gene is TRBV6-5, the J gene TRBJ2-3; D is uncertain. There are 14 residues in the CDR3. CDR1 MNHEY and CDR2 SVGAGI come from the germline V gene. Between the trimmed V and J ends, which lost 4 bases and 6 bases, there was a span of 14 bases. CDR3 nucleotides: TGTGCCAGCAGTTCCGCGTCTGGGCGCGATACGCAGTATTTT. This gives the protein CASSSASGRDTQYF.

The chain links TRBV5-6 to TRBJ2-1, with 12 bases matching TRBD1. The CDR3 extends over 15 amino acids. With 4 bases clipped from V and 7 bases from J, the junction kept 6 bases outside the gene matches. From germline, CDR1 is SGHDT and CDR2 YYEEEE. CDR3 coding DNA: TGTGCCAGCAGCGGGGGACAGGGGGCGCGTAATGAGCAGTTCTTC. It specifies CASSGGQGARNEQFF.

The chain is built from TRBV10-1 and TRBJ2-7; tentatively, D is TRBD1 (6 bases). The CDR3 runs to 14 residues. CDR1 is WNHNN, CDR2 SYGVQD, per germline (reference sequence). V lost 0 bases, J lost 2 bases, and 8 bases lay in between. The DNA for the CDR3 is TGCGCCAGCAGTGAGTCGTGGACAGCCTACGAGCAGTACTTC. It translates to CASSESWTAYEQYF.

The J gene is TRBJ1-1, the V gene TRBV7-3; D uncertain. The CDR3 spans 13 residues. Germline CDR1 SGHTA, CDR2 FQGTGA. The germline V and J ends were trimmed by 5 bases and 0 bases, with 7 bases remaining between them. CDR3 DNA sequence: TGTGCCAGCAGCCAACAAATGAACACTGAAGCTTTCTTT. Encoded protein: CASSQQMNTEAFF.

V is TRBV7-9 and J is TRBJ1-2, with TRBD1 identical over 8 bases. Trimming at V came to 5 bases and at J to 6 bases, leaving 2 bases not matched to a gene. Per the germline V gene, CDR1 is SEHNR and CDR2 is FQNEAQ (reference sequence). CDR3 length: 12 residues. The CDR3 DNA reads TGTGCCAGCAGCCCGACAGGGGATGGCTACACCTTC. Residues: CASSPTGDGYTF.

The chain recombines TRBV7-9 with TRBJ2-7; D gene unclear. V was pared by 1 base and J by 3 bases, with 10 bases between. Germline V gives CDR1 SEHNR, CDR2 FQNEAQ (reference sequence). The CDR3 sequence is 14 residues long. The CDR3 protein is CASSLVGPGYEQYF. CDR3 bases: TGTGCCAGCAGCTTAGTAGGCCCAGGCTACGAGCAGTACTTC. The full variable domain, completed using reference TRBV7-9 and TRBJ2-7, is DTGVSQNPRHKITKRGQNVTFRCDPISEHNRLYWYRQTLGQGPEFLTYFQNEAQLEKSRLLSDRFSAERPKGSFSTLEIQRTEQGDSAMYLCASSLVGPGYEQYFGPGTRLTVT.

The chain links TRBV23-1 to TRBJ2-4, with TRBD1 matching 10 bases. TRBV23-1 is an open reading frame whose function is uncertain. V shed 3 bases, J shed 4 bases, and the junction held 3 bases outside the gene matches. The CDR3 runs 15 residues. CDR3 in DNA: TGCGCCAGCAGTCAGCCGGACAGGGGGAAAAACATTCAGTACTTC. Its translation: CASSQPDRGKNIQYF.

The chain links TRBV10-3 to TRBJ2-2, with a possible D match to TRBD1 (6 bases). This CDR3 spans 14 amino acids. Germline CDR1 and CDR2: ENHRY and SYGVKD. The V end lost 5 bases, the J end lost 6 bases, and 13 bases lay between the germline ends. The CDR3 sequence: CAISSNRVPGELFF. The DNA for the CDR3 is TGTGCCATCAGTTCGAACAGGGTGCCCGGGGAGCTGTTTTTT.

This clone was counted between two and nine times. The V and J genes are TRBV9 and TRBJ2-1; no clear D gene. The germline V gene has CDR1 SGDLS and CDR2 YYNGEE. There are 12 residues in the CDR3. The V and J ends lost 7 bases and 5 bases respectively, with 10 bases between them. The CDR3 protein is CASERAHNEQFF. CDR3 sequence (DNA): TGTGCCAGCGAGCGTGCCCACAATGAGCAGTTCTTC.

This sequence joins TRBV6-5 and TRBJ2-3, with 8 nucleotides matching TRBD2. CDR3 length: 15 amino acids. The J segment lost 1 base and the V segment lost 11 bases, leaving 11 bases of the junction unmatched. Germline CDR1 reads MNHEY; CDR2 reads SVGAGI. In DNA, the CDR3 is TGTGCCGCCCGAGGGGAGACTAGCGGCACAGATACGCAGTATTTT. This codes for CAARGETSGTDTQYF.

The rearrangement joins TRBV9 to TRBJ2-1; 12 nucleotides line up with TRBD2. This CDR3 has 15 residues. Looked up from germline, CDR1 is SGDLS and CDR2 is YYNGEE. V lost 4 bases and J lost 7; bases outside the gene matches: 6. The CDR3: CASSPGLAGTNEQFF. CDR3 bases: TGTGCCAGCAGCCCCGGACTAGCGGGAACGAATGAGCAGTTCTTC.

The chain links TRBV2 to TRBJ2-3; 12 nucleotides line up with TRBD1. V was clipped by 5 bases and J by 6 bases; unmatched bases: 12. From germline, CDR1 is SNHLY and CDR2 FYNNEI. The CDR3 covers 17 residues. The CDR3 DNA reads TGTGCCAGCAGTAACCCCCGGGACAGGGGGCTTAAGGATACGCAGTATTTT. Protein product: CASSNPRDRGLKDTQYF.

The table lists this clone with a few counts. The rearrangement uses TRBV4-3 and TRBJ2-7, with D perhaps matching TRBD2 (5 bases). The CDR3 sequence is 13 residues long. V was clipped by 4 bases and J by 3 bases, with 10 bases between them. Germline V gene data show CDR1 as LGHNA and CDR2 as YSLEER. As DNA, the CDR3 is TGCGCCAGCAGCCCCAGCCGGGGCTACGAGCAGTACTTC. It is translated as CASSPSRGYEQYF.

The rearrangement links TRBV3-1 (or the pseudogene TRBV3-2) to TRBJ2-7; 7 positions agree with TRBD2. Looked up from germline, CDR1 is LGHDT and CDR2 is YNNKEL (reference sequence). CDR3 length: 12 residues. Unmatched junction bases numbered 3, after V lost 3 bases and J lost 7 bases. CDR3 in DNA: TGTGCCAGCAGCCATAGAGCGGGAGAGCAGTACTTC. Encoded protein: CASSHRAGEQYF.

The CDR3 DNA sequence: TGTGCCAGCCGGGACAGGGGCCCCGGGACGTCCTACAATGAGCAGTTCTTC. It specifies CASRDRGPGTSYNEQFF. The rearrangement joins TRBV2 to TRBJ2-1; 10 bases fit TRBD1. CDR1 SNHLY and CDR2 FYNNEI come from the germline V gene. The V and J ends lost 8 bases and 1 base, in that order; junction bases with no gene match: 11. This CDR3 contains 17 residues. The whole variable domain, filled in from reference TRBV2 and TRBJ2-1, reads EPEVTQTPSHQVTQMGQEVILRCVPISNHLYFYWYRQILGQKVEFLVSFYNNEISEKSEIFDDQFSVERPDGSNFTLKIRSTKLEDSAMYFCASRDRGPGTSYNEQFFGPGTRLTVL.

This sequence joins TRBV5-4 and TRBJ1-6, with D perhaps TRBD1 (6 bases). The length of the CDR3 is 14 residues. Trimming removed 3 bases from V and 7 bases from J, with 11 bases in between. Germline assignment: CDR1 SGHNT and CDR2 YYREEE (reference sequence). CDR3 protein: CASSWGGPNSPLHF. The CDR3 nucleotides read TGTGCCAGCAGCTGGGGGGGGCCAAATTCACCCCTCCACTTT.

The chain links TRBV7-2 to TRBJ1-4; 7 bases align to TRBD1. Germline V lookup: CDR1 SGHTA, CDR2 FQGNSA. Trimming cost V 4 bases and J 4 bases; bases outside gene matches: 6. There are 15 residues in the CDR3. In DNA form, the CDR3 reads TGTGCCAGCAGCTCACGGGGACAGTATAATGAAAAACTGTTTTTT. This encodes CASSSRGQYNEKLFF.

The chain is built from TRBV30 and TRBJ2-5; tentatively, D is TRBD1 (5 bases). The CDR3 is made up of 15 amino acids. The germline V gene has CDR1 GTSNPN and CDR2 SVGIG (reference sequence). V lost 5 bases and J 4 bases, leaving 20 bases between the germline ends. CDR3 bases: TGTGCCTGGGGGCAGGGCTTTTACCAAGGAGAGACCCAGTACTTC. Protein: CAWGQGFYQGETQYF.

The chain links TRBV7-9 to TRBJ2-6; D remains ambiguous. The CDR3 contains 17 residues. V shed 3 bases and J shed 0 bases, with 12 bases lying between them. CDR1 and CDR2 from the germline V gene are SEHNR and FQNEAQ (reference sequence). CDR3 coding DNA: TGTGCCAGCAGCTTGAGACTTAAGAACTCTGGGGCCAACGTCCTGACTTTC. It translates to CASSLRLKNSGANVLTF.

This clone has more than one count but fewer than ten. V is TRBV6-5 and J is TRBJ2-7; D not resolved. The CDR3 sequence is 14 residues long. Per the germline V gene, CDR1 is MNHEY and CDR2 is SVGAGI. The V gene lost 8 bases and the J gene lost 2 bases, with 16 bases spanning the gap. CDR3 nucleotides: TGTGCCAGCTCCCTCAGTTGGGCAACCTACGAGCAGTACTTC. Protein product: CASSLSWATYEQYF.

This sequence joins TRBV5-6 and TRBJ1-4; D is unclear. Germline CDR1 and CDR2: SGHDT and YYEEEE. The CDR3 loop spans 15 amino acids. V lost 2 bases and J lost 0, with 8 bases in between. In DNA, the CDR3 is TGTGCCAGCAGCTTCTCGTCTGCAACTAATGAAAAACTGTTTTTT. The encoded protein is CASSFSSATNEKLFF.

The rearrangement joins TRBV27 to TRBJ2-5; 9 positions match TRBD2. Per germline, CDR1 MNHEY and CDR2 SMNVEV (reference sequence). Unmatched junction bases numbered 3, after V lost 0 bases and J lost 7 bases. The CDR3 extends over 14 amino acids. The CDR3 nucleotides read TGTGCCAGCAGTTTATCCCTGCGGGAGGGGACCCAGTACTTC. This sequence encodes CASSLSLREGTQYF.

This clone was observed a few times. The chain employs TRBV6-2 or TRBV6-3 and TRBJ1-1; TRBD1 aligns across 8 bases. Germline CDR1 and CDR2: MNHEY and SVGEGT. This CDR3 contains 15 residues. The trim removed 5 bases at V and 4 bases at J, leaving 9 bases unmatched. The CDR3 DNA reads TGTGCCAGCAGTGACTTGACAGGGGAGATCACTGAAGCTTTCTTT. This translates into CASSDLTGEITEAFF.

In regard to this clone: One junction end does not reproduce the germline sequence, and a read error may be involved. The V gene is TRBV12-3 or TRBV12-4, the J gene TRBJ1-1; D possibly corresponds to TRBD1 (5 bases). The CDR3 is 13 residues long. The DNA of the CDR3 is TGTGCCAGCAGTTTCGACAGAAACAATGAAGCTTTCTTT. Its translation: CASSFDRNNEAFF.